The 19 T cell receptor beta chains below all came from one sample that was sequenced in a study of T-cell memory formation after mild COVID-19. TCRdb reprocessed the 5' RACE reads with MiXCR, giving one entry per CDR3 protein. The sample contains under 700,000 distinct CDR3 sequences, 20% of which appear only once. What was sequenced was PBMCs or a T cell subset sorted from them (not recorded which). These receptors all stem from an adult woman who had mild COVID-19 (a few samples of this study predate the infection). Cell type and time point are not known.

The chain has TRBV5-4 and TRBJ2-1; D is perhaps TRBD2 (5 bases). This CDR3 comprises 14 residues. V was pared by 0 bases and J by 6 bases, with 10 bases between. Germline CDR1 SGHNT, CDR2 YYREEE (reference sequence). CDR3 loop: CASSLAGWGNEQFF. As DNA, the CDR3 is TGTGCCAGCAGCTTGGCGGGATGGGGCAATGAGCAGTTCTTC. Using reference TRBV5-4 and TRBJ2-1 for the parts outside the CDR3, the full variable domain is ETGVTQSPTHLIKTRGQQVTLRCSSQSGHNTVSWYQQALGQGPQFIFQYYREEENGRGNFPPRFSGLQFPNYSSELNVNALELDDSALYLCASSLAGWGNEQFFGPGTRLTVL.

V usage is TRBV7-8 and J usage is TRBJ1-1; the D is unclear. This CDR3 has 17 amino acids. The V end was cut by 5 bases, the J end by 5 bases, with 24 bases between. Germline assignment: CDR1 SGHVS and CDR2 FQNEAQ. DNA for the CDR3: TGTGCCAGCAGCCCAAACACCGGGCGGACCTATCAAACTGAAGCTTTCTTT. Amino acid sequence: CASSPNTGRTYQTEAFF.

The chain recombines TRBV7-8 with TRBJ1-3, with D perhaps matching TRBD1 (6 bases). Trimming removed 0 bases at V and 8 bases at J, with 29 bases between. The CDR3 is 20 amino acids. CDR1 is SGHVS, CDR2 FQNEAQ, per germline. CDR3: CASSLAALTGLQTARDTIYF. CDR3 coding DNA: TGTGCCAGCAGCTTAGCGGCTCTTACAGGGTTGCAAACGGCCAGGGACACCATATATTTT.

This clonotype has more than one count but fewer than ten. The rearrangement links TRBV5-1 to TRBJ2-2, with 10 bases fitting TRBD2. The germline V gene encodes CDR1 SGHRS and CDR2 YFSETQ. The CDR3 is made up of 17 amino acids. Germline trimming cut 3 bases from V and 9 bases from J; bases unmatched to any gene: 14. Here the CDR3 DNA reads TGCGCCAGCAGCTATCCTAGCGGGAGAGGTACGCCGTGGGAGCTGTTTTTT. This gives the protein CASSYPSGRGTPWELFF.

The chain couples TRBV29-1 to TRBJ2-1; 7 bases line up with TRBD2. The V and J ends lost 7 bases and 9 bases, in that order; junction bases with no gene match: 3. The germline V gene encodes CDR1 SQVTM and CDR2 ANQGSEA. The CDR3 extends over 10 amino acids. The CDR3 loop reads CSGLAVEQFF. The CDR3 bases are TGCAGCGGTCTAGCGGTTGAGCAGTTCTTC.

The chain joins TRBV19 to TRBJ1-5, with 11 bases fitting TRBD1. The CDR3 is 16 amino acids. V lost 5 bases and J lost 1; bases outside the gene matches: 4. The germline CDR1 and CDR2 sequences are LNHDA and SQIVND (reference sequence). CDR3 nucleotide sequence: TGTGCCAGTAGTGGGACAGGGGGGTTCAGCAATCAGCCCCAGCATTTT. Translated: CASSGTGGFSNQPQHF.

This clonotype was seen only a few times. This chain connects TRBV3-1 to TRBJ2-7; TRBD2 aligns across 9 bases. V was pared by 2 bases and J by 2 bases, with 1 base of the junction left unmatched. Germline V CDR1 and CDR2: LGHDT, YNNKEL (reference sequence). The CDR3 extends over 14 amino acids. CDR3 amino acids: CASSQSSGAYEQYF. The CDR3 bases are TGTGCCAGCAGCCAATCTAGCGGGGCCTACGAGCAGTACTTC.

This clonotype was recorded many times. This rearrangement joins TRBV6-5 to TRBJ2-2; D might be TRBD1 or TRBD2, each matching 6 bases. V was clipped by 6 bases and J by 3 bases, with 14 bases between them. This CDR3 spans 15 amino acids. Germline V gene sequence: CDR1 MNHEY, CDR2 SVGAGI. CDR3 sequence: CASSEGEADTGELFF. CDR3 in DNA: TGTGCCAGCAGCGAGGGGGAGGCGGACACCGGGGAGCTGTTTTTT.

This clonotype was counted many times. The chain couples TRBV2 to TRBJ1-6; TRBD1 might be the D (6 bases). The CDR3 has 16 residues. Trimming cost V 5 bases and J 9 bases, with 20 bases left between them. Looked up from germline, CDR1 is SNHLY and CDR2 is FYNNEI. The CDR3 region is CASSPDRSRGVSPLHF. The CDR3 nucleotides read TGTGCCAGCAGTCCCGACAGGTCTCGGGGGGTTTCACCCCTCCACTTT. Looking up the rest from reference TRBV2 and TRBJ1-6 gives the full variable domain: EPEVTQTPSHQVTQMGQEVILRCVPISNHLYFYWYRQILGQKVEFLVSFYNNEISEKSEIFDDQFSVERPDGSNFTLKIRSTKLEDSAMYFCASSPDRSRGVSPLHFGNGTRLTVT.

Notes on this clonotype: The germline gene is not matched at one end of the junction; a read error may be the cause. V gene TRBV5-1 combines with J gene TRBJ1-1; TRBD1 matches 10 bases. The V gene's germline CDR1 is SGHRS and CDR2 YFSETQ. The CDR3 contains 15 residues. CDR3 sequence reads: CASSLGKTGGAPGAF. CDR3 sequence (DNA): TGCGCCAGCAGCTTGGGGAAGACAGGGGGCGCGCCCGGAGCTTTT. Drawing the rest from reference TRBV5-1 and TRBJ1-1, the complete variable domain is KAGVTQTPRYLIKTRGQQVTLSCSPISGHRSVSWYQQTPGQGLQFLFEYFSETQRNKGNFPGRFSGRQFSNSRSEMNVSTLELGDSALYLCASSLGKTGGAPGAFGQGTRLTVV.

This chain uses TRBV10-2 with TRBJ2-3; unclear D gene. This CDR3 spans 15 amino acids. Trimming pared 0 bases from V and 0 bases from J, leaving 7 bases between. CDR1 is WSHSY and CDR2 is SAAADI in the germline V gene. The CDR3 nucleotides are TGCGCCAGCAGTGAGTCCCCGACTAGCACAGATACGCAGTATTTT. It codes for CASSESPTSTDTQYF.

This chain joins TRBV9 and TRBJ2-3; 9 bases fit TRBD2. Trimming removed 2 bases from V and 6 bases from J; junction bases left unmatched: 4. Germline-derived CDR1 and CDR2 are SGDLS and YYNGEE. This CDR3 has 14 amino acids. The CDR3 nucleotides are TGTGCCAGCAGCGTCGGGCTAGCGGGGGATACGCAGTATTTT. Protein: CASSVGLAGDTQYF.

Only a few counts were recorded for this clonotype. The CDR3 DNA is TGTGCCAGCAGTTCCCCCGGGACAGGGCGCCACGAGCAGTACTTC. It is translated as CASSSPGTGRHEQYF. The V gene is TRBV6-5, the J gene TRBJ2-7; TRBD1 matches 9 bases. The CDR3 is 15 amino acids. Trimming took 4 bases from V and 5 from J; bases not matched to a gene: 9. The germline CDR1 and CDR2 sequences are MNHEY and SVGAGI.

The CDR3 DNA sequence: TGTGCCTGGAGGGGATGGAGGACAGGGGCACGAAATGAGCAGTTCTTC. It is translated as CAWRGWRTGARNEQFF. The chain is built from TRBV30 and TRBJ2-1; 9 positions agree with TRBD1. Losses at the gene ends were 3 bases for V and 7 bases for J; bases not matched to a gene: 13. CDR3 size: 16 residues. Germline CDR1 reads GTSNPN; CDR2 reads SVGIG (reference sequence).

This clonotype turned up a few times. The gene calls are TRBV21-1 and TRBJ1-5. TRBV21-1 is marked as a pseudogene. The CDR3 extends over 10 amino acids. CDR3 DNA sequence: TGTCGGGTGATCAATCAGCCCCAGCATTTT. Protein product: CRVINQPQHF.

This clonotype has a handful of counts. The J gene is TRBJ2-1, the V gene TRBV20-1; 7 bases fit TRBD2. This CDR3 contains 15 residues. V dropped 4 bases and J dropped 8; count of bases not matched to a gene: 14. Germline V CDR1 and CDR2: DFQATT, SNEGSKA (reference sequence). This CDR3 is CSAKERRLAAHEQFF. In nucleotides, the CDR3 is TGCAGTGCTAAGGAACGAAGACTAGCCGCGCATGAGCAGTTCTTC.

This clonotype was picked up a small number of times. The chain carries TRBV12-3 or TRBV12-4 and TRBJ1-1; 12 bases line up with TRBD1. Germline trimming cut 5 bases from V and 8 bases from J; bases unmatched to any gene: 12. CDR3 length: 16 residues. The CDR3 here is CASSDPGTGGDREAFF. CDR3 bases: TGTGCCAGCAGTGATCCCGGGACAGGGGGCGACCGCGAAGCTTTCTTT.

This clonotype was picked up a small number of times. The chain links TRBV27 to TRBJ1-6, with D unclear. The CDR3 extends over 12 amino acids. Germline V lookup: CDR1 MNHEY, CDR2 SMNVEV (reference sequence). V lost 5 bases and J 10 bases, leaving 9 bases between the germline ends. The CDR3 sequence is CASSIGYSPLHF. CDR3 in DNA: TGTGCCAGCAGTATAGGATACTCACCCCTCCACTTT.

The gene calls are TRBV12-3 or TRBV12-4 and TRBJ1-1, with 11 bases that match TRBD1. V shed 5 bases and J 4 bases; nucleotides not matched to a gene: 9. This CDR3 contains 16 residues. The CDR3 spells CASSVGTGGRSTEAFF. As DNA, the CDR3 is TGTGCCAGCAGTGTGGGGACAGGGGGAAGGAGCACTGAAGCTTTCTTT.